This T cell receptor beta chain was observed in a study of post-analysis software for immune sequencing data. Study information: The cohort encompassed relapsing-remitting, secondary progressive and progressive-relapsing multiple sclerosis disease courses. Notes on the study in general: The study found significantly lower normalized Chao1 diversity in multiple sclerosis patients than in controls. With F measure, samples from one preparation batch clustered together strongly. TRBV5-6, TRBV5-1 and TRBV20-1 were among several TRBV segments more frequent in patients than controls.

Trimming shortened V by 0 bases and J by 8 bases, and 14 bases separated the two germline ends. In germline, CDR1 is SGHVS, CDR2 FQNEAQ. The CDR3 length is 15 residues. Details on this clonotype: Its target is not known.

Included in the TCR beta cDNA libraries were unique molecular identifiers. cDNA molecules numbering around 450,000 came from roughly 1.1 to 9.2 million T cells. TCRdb reprocessed the PCR reads via MiXCR and lists one record per CDR3 protein. The repertoire holds roughly 620,000 distinct CDR3 sequences, with about 40% as singletons. The V and J genes are TRBV7-8 and TRBJ2-1; a possible D gene is TRBD2 (5 bases). The receptor was derived from a girl aged 5 to 17 with multiple sclerosis. The sequenced sample consisted of blood. The CDR3 loop is CASSLASSPSYEQFF. The CDR3 bases are TGTGCCAGCAGCTTAGCGTCGTCCCCTAGCTATGAGCAGTTCTTC.